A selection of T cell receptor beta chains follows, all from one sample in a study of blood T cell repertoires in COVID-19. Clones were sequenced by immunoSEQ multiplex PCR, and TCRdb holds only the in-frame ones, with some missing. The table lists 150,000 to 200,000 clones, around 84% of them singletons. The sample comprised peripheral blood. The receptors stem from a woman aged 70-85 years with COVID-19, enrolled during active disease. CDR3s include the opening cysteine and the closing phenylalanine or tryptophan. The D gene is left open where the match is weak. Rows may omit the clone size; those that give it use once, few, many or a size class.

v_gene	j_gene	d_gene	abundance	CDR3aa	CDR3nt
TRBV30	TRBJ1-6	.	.	CAWREGLRSSYNSPLHF	TGTGCCTGGAGGGAGGGCTTAAGGAGCTCCTATAATTCACCCCTCCACTTT
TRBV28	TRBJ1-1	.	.	CASSLRGANTEAFF	TGTGCCAGCAGTTTACGGGGGGCCAACACTGAAGCTTTCTTT
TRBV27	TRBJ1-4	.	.	CASRTGGLNEKLFF	TGTGCCAGCCGTACGGGAGGGCTTAATGAAAAACTGTTTTTT
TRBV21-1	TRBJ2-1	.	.	CASPHSVF	TGTGCCAGCCCCCACTCGGTCTTC
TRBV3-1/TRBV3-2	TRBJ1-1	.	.	CASSLAQGTEAFF	TGTGCCAGCAGCCTTGCCCAGGGAACTGAAGCTTTCTTT
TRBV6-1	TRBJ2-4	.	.	CASSDGQPDHF	TGTGCCAGCAGTGATGGACAGCCAGATCACTTC
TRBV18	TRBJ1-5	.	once	CASSAGGPQHF	TGTGCCAGCTCAGCGGGAGGTCCCCAGCATTTT
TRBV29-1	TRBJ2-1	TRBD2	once	CSVEGTSGPSYNEQFF	TGCAGCGTTGAAGGGACTAGCGGGCCTTCCTACAATGAGCAGTTCTTC
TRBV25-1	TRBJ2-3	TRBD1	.	CASRGTETDTQYF	TGTGCCAGCAGAGGGACAGAGACAGATACGCAGTATTTT
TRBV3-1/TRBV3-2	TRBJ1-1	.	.	CASSQGTGNTEAFF	TGTGCCAGCAGCCAAGGTACGGGGAACACTGAAGCTTTCTTT
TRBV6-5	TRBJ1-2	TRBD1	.	CASQPDRAHGYTF	TGTGCCAGTCAACCGGACAGGGCCCATGGCTACACCTTC
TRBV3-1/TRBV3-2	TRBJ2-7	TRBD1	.	CASSPGQVYEQYF	TGTGCCAGCAGCCCGGGACAGGTCTACGAGCAGTACTTC
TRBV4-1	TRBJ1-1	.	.	CASSRGSDTEAFF	TGCGCCAGCAGCCGAGGTTCGGACACTGAAGCTTTCTTT
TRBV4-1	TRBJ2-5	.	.	CASSQNTGDQETQYF	TGCGCCAGCAGCCAAAATACAGGAGACCAAGAGACCCAGTACTTC
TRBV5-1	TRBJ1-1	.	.	CASSLPSGGTEAFF	TGCGCCAGCAGCTTGCCGTCGGGCGGGACTGAAGCTTTCTTT
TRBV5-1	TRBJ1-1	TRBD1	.	CASSSSTGVVTEAFF	TGCGCCAGCAGCTCATCGACAGGGGTGGTCACTGAAGCTTTCTTT
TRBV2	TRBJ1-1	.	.	CASNSGFLTEAFF	TGTGCCAGCAACTCGGGTTTCCTCACTGAAGCTTTCTTT
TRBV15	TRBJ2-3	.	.	CATSRVRADTQYF	TGTGCCACCAGCAGAGTCAGGGCAGATACGCAGTATTTT
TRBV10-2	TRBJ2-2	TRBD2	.	CASSDFRTSGSQLGELFF	TGCGCCAGCAGTGACTTTAGGACTAGCGGGAGCCAACTCGGGGAGCTGTTTTTT
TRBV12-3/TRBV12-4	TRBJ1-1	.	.	CAIGSLGPEAFF	TGTGCCATAGGGAGCCTAGGCCCTGAAGCTTTCTTT
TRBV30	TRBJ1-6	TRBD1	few	CACWDRSTPLHF	TGTGCCTGTTGGGACAGGAGTACACCCCTCCACTTT
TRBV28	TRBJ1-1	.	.	CASSPGGAGDSEAFF	TGTGCCAGCAGTCCCGGGGGGGCAGGGGACTCTGAAGCTTTCTTT
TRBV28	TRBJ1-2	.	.	CASSSYRVGYTF	TGTGCCAGCAGTTCCTACAGGGTTGGCTACACCTTC
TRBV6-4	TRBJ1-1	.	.	CASSLQGWGTEAFF	TGTGCCAGCAGCCTACAGGGTTGGGGCACTGAAGCTTTCTTT
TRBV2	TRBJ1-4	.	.	CASSDSNLRLFF	TGTGCCAGCAGTGACTCAAACCTACGACTGTTTTTT
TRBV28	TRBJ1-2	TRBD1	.	CASSAGTGISYGYTF	TGTGCCAGCAGCGCGGGGACAGGGATTTCCTATGGCTACACCTTC
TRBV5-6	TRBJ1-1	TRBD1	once	CASSLDRGQGTEAFF	TGTGCCAGCAGCTTGGACAGGGGGCAGGGAACTGAAGCTTTCTTT
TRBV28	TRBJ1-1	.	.	CASSYTEAFF	TGTGCCAGCTCGTACACTGAAGCTTTCTTT
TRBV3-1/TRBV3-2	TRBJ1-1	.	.	CASSQEDRMNTEAFF	TGTGCCAGCAGCCAAGAAGACAGAATGAACACTGAAGCTTTCTTT
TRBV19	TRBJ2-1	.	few	CASRTRRGNNEQFF	TGTGCCAGTCGTACCCGACGGGGGAACAATGAGCAGTTCTTC
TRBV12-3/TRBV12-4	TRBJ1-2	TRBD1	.	CASSRDRGDGYTF	TGTGCCAGCAGTCGGGACAGGGGAGATGGCTACACCTTC
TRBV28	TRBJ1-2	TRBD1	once	CATSGTAFYGYTF	TGTGCCACCTCCGGGACAGCTTTTTATGGCTACACCTTC
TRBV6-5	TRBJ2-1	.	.	CASRTLANSYNEQFF	TGTGCCAGCCGGACCCTAGCGAACTCCTACAATGAGCAGTTCTTC
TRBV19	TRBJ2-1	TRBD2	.	CASRRTSGGLDEQFF	TGTGCCAGTAGACGGACTAGCGGAGGGTTGGATGAGCAGTTCTTC
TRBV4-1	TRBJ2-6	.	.	CASSQDVASGANVLTF	TGCGCCAGCAGCCAAGATGTAGCCTCTGGGGCCAACGTCCTGACTTTC
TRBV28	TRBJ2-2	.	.	CASSLRDGELFF	TGTGCCAGCAGTTTGCGGGACGGGGAGCTGTTTTTT
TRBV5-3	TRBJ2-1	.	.	CARSLPGDNEQFF	TGTGCCAGAAGCTTGCCCGGGGACAATGAGCAGTTCTTC
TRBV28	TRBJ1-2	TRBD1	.	CASNGQGNYGYTF	TGTGCCAGCAACGGACAGGGGAACTATGGCTACACCTTC
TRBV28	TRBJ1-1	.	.	CASSLLYRFAFF	TGTGCCAGCAGCCTTTTATATCGGTTTGCTTTCTTT
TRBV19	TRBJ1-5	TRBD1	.	CASSMGQGSPPQHF	TGTGCCAGTAGTATGGGACAGGGGTCTCCGCCCCAGCATTTT
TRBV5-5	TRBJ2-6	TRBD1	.	CASTDRAPLSGANVLTF	TGTGCCAGCACCGACAGGGCCCCACTCTCTGGGGCCAACGTCCTGACTTTC
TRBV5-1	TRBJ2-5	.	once	CASSLGPYRTQYF	TGCGCCAGCAGCTTGGGCCCCTATAGGACCCAGTACTTC
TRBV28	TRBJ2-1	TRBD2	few	CASSLTKLAGVEQFF	TGTGCCAGCAGTTTAACGAAGCTAGCGGGAGTCGAGCAGTTCTTC
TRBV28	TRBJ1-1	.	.	CASSSPGSVNTEAFF	TGTGCCAGCAGCAGCCCAGGTTCAGTGAACACTGAAGCTTTCTTT
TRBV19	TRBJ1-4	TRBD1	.	CASQGQNEKLFF	TGTGCCAGCCAGGGACAGAATGAAAAACTGTTTTTT